This is a list of T cell receptor beta chains from one sample in a study of a mutant IDH1 vaccine in newly diagnosed glioma. Using immunoSEQ multiplex PCR, the repertoire was profiled, and TCRdb retains in-frame clones only, with some absent. The sample comprises tens of thousands of clones, 81% of which are singletons, and approximately 4.7% rests with the top ten. These TCRs are of unknown antigen specificity. The material was PBMCs, obtained from a glioma patient whose treatment included an IDH1 peptide vaccine. These receptors were obtained from a woman aged 40 to 55 with glioma. Some clones in this sample may be carry-over from other donors' samples. Both conserved end residues are part of each CDR3. The D gene is left open where the match is weak. Part of the rows lack a size; the others show once, few, many or a class for expanded clones.

clone_size j_call d_call v_call cdr3_aa cdr3_nt
. TRBJ2-5 . TRBV7-6 CASSSGLGETQYF TGTGCCAGCAGCTCTGGACTCGGGGAGACCCAGTACTTC
. TRBJ2-7 . TRBV28 CASAPGGEIYEQYF TGTGCCAGTGCCCCCGGTGGCGAAATTTACGAGCAGTACTTC
. TRBJ1-5 . TRBV29-1 CSGGDTDSNGPQHF TGCAGCGGCGGAGACACGGACTCGAATGGGCCCCAGCATTTT
once TRBJ2-1 TRBD2 TRBV7-2 CASTIGLAGVSEQFF TGTGCCAGCACCATTGGACTAGCGGGAGTGAGTGAGCAGTTCTTC
. TRBJ1-2 . TRBV4-3 CASSQVRRGRWGRSDGYTF TGCGCCAGCAGCCAAGTTCGACGGGGTCGCTGGGGGCGTTCGGATGGCTACACCTTC
. TRBJ1-6 . TRBV12-5 CASSQGLGPLHF TGTGCTAGTTCGCAGGGTTTAGGACCCCTCCACTTT
. TRBJ1-4 . TRBV27 CASSLWRNDEKLFF TGTGCCAGCAGTTTATGGAGAAACGATGAAAAACTGTTTTTT
once TRBJ2-5 . TRBV18 CASSQQTQETQYF TGTGCCAGCTCACAGCAGACTCAAGAGACCCAGTACTTC
. TRBJ2-5 TRBD2 TRBV10-1 CASSAGGAGQETQYF TGCGCCAGCAGCGCGGGGGGCGCCGGGCAAGAGACCCAGTACTTC
. TRBJ1-4 TRBD1 TRBV5-8 CASSLRTGLNEKLFF TGTGCCAGCAGCTTACGGACAGGGCTTAATGAAAAACTGTTTTTT
. TRBJ2-3 . TRBV25-1 CASGVGDTQYF TGTGCCAGCGGGGTCGGTGATACGCAGTATTTT
. TRBJ1-2 TRBD1 TRBV27 CASLATGGAKGYTF TGTGCCAGCCTAGCTACAGGGGGCGCGAAAGGCTACACCTTC
. TRBJ2-7 . TRBV28 CASSFGALYEQYF TGTGCCAGCAGTTTCGGAGCTCTCTACGAGCAGTACTTC